Listed below are T cell receptor beta chains from one sample, sequenced in a study of T cells in Graves' hyperthyroidism and ophthalmopathy. TCRdb re-analysed the multiplex PCR reads in MiXCR, keeping a single row per CDR3 protein. Of hundreds of thousands of distinct CDR3 sequences in the sample, 15% to 19% are singletons; the top ten hold less than 15%. Material: blood. Receptor source: a woman between 18 and 29 years old with Graves' hyperthyroidism. Both conserved end residues are part of each CDR3. D genes are given only for firm matches. The size field is filled for only some rows; it gives once, few, many or a size class.

j_gene | d_gene | abundance | v_gene | CDR3nt | CDR3aa
TRBJ1-1 | . | many | TRBV11-2 | TGTGCCAGCAGCTTGGCGGACAGAACGAACACTGAAGCTTTCTTT | CASSLADRTNTEAFF
TRBJ1-4 | . | few | TRBV29-1 | TGCAGCGTTGAGATCATTGGGGAGGCTAATGAAAAACTGTTTTTT | CSVEIIGEANEKLFF
TRBJ1-3 | TRBD1 | . | TRBV4-3 | TGCGCCAGCAGCCAAGACAGGACAGGAGGAAACACCATATATTTT | CASSQDRTGGNTIYF
TRBJ2-7 | TRBD1 | few | TRBV11-3 | TGTGCCAGCAGCTTGACAGGGGTGGGCGAGCAGTACTTC | CASSLTGVGEQYF
TRBJ1-2 | TRBD1 | few | TRBV7-8 | TGTGCCAGCAGTCCCGGGACAGGGGAGCCCAACTATGGCTACACCTTC | CASSPGTGEPNYGYTF
TRBJ2-1 | TRBD2 | many | TRBV28 | TGTGCCAGCAGTTTAAATTCGGGGAGGGGCAATGAGCAGTTCTTC | CASSLNSGRGNEQFF
TRBJ1-1 | TRBD1 | few | TRBV7-9 | TGTGCCAGCAGGGATCCGACAGGGGCGAACACTGAAGCTTTCTTT | CASRDPTGANTEAFF
TRBJ2-7 | TRBD1 | . | TRBV5-1 | TGCGCCAGCCGGACCGGGACAGGGGGTTTTTACGAGCAGTACTTC | CASRTGTGGFYEQYF
TRBJ2-2 | TRBD2 | many | TRBV2 | TGTGCCAGCAGGGAACGGGGACTAGCGGGAGACACCGGGGAGCTGTTTTTT | CASRERGLAGDTGELFF
TRBJ2-7 | TRBD2 | . | TRBV29-1 | TGCAGCGTTGAGCCGGGACTAGCTGGCGAGCAGTACTTC | CSVEPGLAGEQYF
TRBJ2-5 | . | many | TRBV27 | TGTGCCAGCAGTTTATCGGGGTTCCTAGCGGAGACCCAGTACTTC | CASSLSGFLAETQYF
TRBJ1-2 | . | many | TRBV7-2 | TGTGCCAGCAGCTTCCGGGACTTTACCTACTATGGCTACACCTTC | CASSFRDFTYYGYTF
TRBJ1-2 | . | many | TRBV5-6 | TGTGCCAGCAGCTTGGAAACCAGGGAACATGGCTACACCTTC | CASSLETREHGYTF
TRBJ1-1 | TRBD1 | once | TRBV5-1 | TGCGCCAGCAGCACTGGACAGGGAAGTTTATGGACTGAAGCTTTCTTT | CASSTGQGSLWTEAFF
TRBJ1-3 | . | few | TRBV10-3 | TGTGCCATCAGTGCTGCGCTTTACTCTGGAAACACCATATATTTT | CAISAALYSGNTIYF
TRBJ2-5 | . | . | TRBV10-3 | TGTGCCACCAGTAAAACAGGCCAAGAGACCCAGTACTTC | CATSKTGQETQYF
TRBJ2-3 | . | . | TRBV10-3 | TGTGCCATCAGTGAGTTGGCAGATACGCAGTATTTT | CAISELADTQYF
TRBJ1-2 | TRBD1 | many | TRBV3-1 | TGTGCCAGCAGCCTATCCTCCAGCGGACAGGGTGGAACTGGCTACACCTTC | CASSLSSSGQGGTGYTF
TRBJ1-2 | . | many | TRBV28 | TGTGCCAGCAGTCCCCTCGCGAGAGATGGCTACACCTTC | CASSPLARDGYTF
TRBJ1-5 | . | . | TRBV19 | TGTGCCAGTAGTATTACTGGGGGGAATCAGCCCCAGCATTTT | CASSITGGNQPQHF
TRBJ2-7 | . | many | TRBV4-2 | TGTGCCAGCAGCCAAACCGCTGGGGACTCCTACGAGCAGTACTTC | CASSQTAGDSYEQYF
TRBJ1-1 | . | many | TRBV20-1 | TGCAGTGCCGCCCCCGGGGGCAGCTTAGAAGCTTTCTTT | CSAAPGGSLEAFF
TRBJ2-3 | . | many | TRBV6-1 | TGTGCCAGCACTTCCCAAATCGGGGATACGCAGTATTTT | CASTSQIGDTQYF
TRBJ2-7 | . | . | TRBV4-3 | TGCGCCAGCCATCGACAGCACTACTCCTACGAGCAGTACTTC | CASHRQHYSYEQYF
TRBJ1-2 | . | many | TRBV20-1 | TGCAGTGCAGGACCCGGTCCTTCGGGTGGCTACACCTTC | CSAGPGPSGGYTF
TRBJ2-1 | TRBD1 | many | TRBV7-3 | TGTGCCAGCAGCACCGGGACAGGTTTTTACAATGAGCAGTTCTTC | CASSTGTGFYNEQFF
TRBJ2-1 | . | many | TRBV20-1 | TGCAGTGCGATTTACAATGAGCAGTTCTTC | CSAIYNEQFF
TRBJ1-5 | . | many | TRBV11-2 | TGTGCCAGCAGCTTACTCCAGAATCAGCCCCAGCATTTT | CASSLLQNQPQHF